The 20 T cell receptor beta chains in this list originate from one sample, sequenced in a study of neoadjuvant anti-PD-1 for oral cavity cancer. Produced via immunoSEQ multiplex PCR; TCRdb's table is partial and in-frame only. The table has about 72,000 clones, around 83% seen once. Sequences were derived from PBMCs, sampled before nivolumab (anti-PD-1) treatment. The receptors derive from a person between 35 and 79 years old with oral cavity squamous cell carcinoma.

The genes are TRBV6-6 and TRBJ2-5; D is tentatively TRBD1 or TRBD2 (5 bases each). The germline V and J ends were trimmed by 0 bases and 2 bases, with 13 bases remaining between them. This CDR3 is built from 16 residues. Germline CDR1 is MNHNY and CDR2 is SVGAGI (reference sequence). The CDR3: CASSYSTGRGQETQYF. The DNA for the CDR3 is TGTGCCAGCAGTTACTCGACGGGAAGGGGACAAGAGACCCAGTACTTC.

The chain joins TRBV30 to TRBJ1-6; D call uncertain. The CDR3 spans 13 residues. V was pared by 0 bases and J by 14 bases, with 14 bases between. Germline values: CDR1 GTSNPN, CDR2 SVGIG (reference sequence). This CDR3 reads CAWSVGPWSTLHF. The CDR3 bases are TGTGCCTGGAGTGTAGGGCCCTGGAGTACCCTCCACTTT.

CDR3 DNA: TGTGCCATCAGTCCCGAAAGATATACGACAGGCCACTATGGCTACACCTTC. This sequence encodes CAISPERYTTGHYGYTF. The J gene is TRBJ1-2, the V gene TRBV10-3; possibly TRBD1 for D (6 bases). This CDR3 region has 17 residues. V gave up 5 bases and J gave up 3 bases, with 22 bases separating them. Germline V lookup: CDR1 ENHRY, CDR2 SYGVKD.

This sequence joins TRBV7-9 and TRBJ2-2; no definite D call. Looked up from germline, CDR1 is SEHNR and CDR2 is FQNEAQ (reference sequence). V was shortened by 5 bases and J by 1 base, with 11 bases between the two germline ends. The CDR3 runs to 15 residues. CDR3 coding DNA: TGTGCCAGCAGCGAAAAATACCTGAACACCGGGGAGCTGTTTTTT. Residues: CASSEKYLNTGELFF. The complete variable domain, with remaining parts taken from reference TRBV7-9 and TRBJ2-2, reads DTGVSQNPRHKITKRGQNVTFRCDPISEHNRLYWYRQTLGQGPEFLTYFQNEAQLEKSRLLSDRFSAERPKGSFSTLEIQRTEQGDSAMYLCASSEKYLNTGELFFGEGSRLTVL.

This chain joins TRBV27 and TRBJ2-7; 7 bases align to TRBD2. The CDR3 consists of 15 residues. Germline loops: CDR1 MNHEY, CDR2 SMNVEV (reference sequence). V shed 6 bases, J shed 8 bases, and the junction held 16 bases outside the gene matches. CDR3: CASSPLRLADLKQYF. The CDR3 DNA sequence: TGTGCCAGCAGCCCCCTTCGCCTAGCGGACCTTAAGCAGTACTTC.

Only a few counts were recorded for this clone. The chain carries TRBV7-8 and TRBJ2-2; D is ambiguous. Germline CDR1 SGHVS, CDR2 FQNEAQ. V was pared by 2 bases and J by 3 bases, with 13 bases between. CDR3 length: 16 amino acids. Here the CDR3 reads CASSLMTAGYTGELFF. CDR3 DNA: TGTGCCAGCAGCTTAATGACTGCAGGCTACACCGGGGAGCTGTTTTTT.

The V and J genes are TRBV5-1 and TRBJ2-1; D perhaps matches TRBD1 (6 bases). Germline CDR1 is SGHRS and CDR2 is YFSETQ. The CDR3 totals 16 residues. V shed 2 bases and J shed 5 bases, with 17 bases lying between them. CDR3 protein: CASSLNRDSNNNEQFF. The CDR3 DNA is TGCGCCAGCAGCTTAAACAGGGATTCTAATAACAATGAGCAGTTCTTC.

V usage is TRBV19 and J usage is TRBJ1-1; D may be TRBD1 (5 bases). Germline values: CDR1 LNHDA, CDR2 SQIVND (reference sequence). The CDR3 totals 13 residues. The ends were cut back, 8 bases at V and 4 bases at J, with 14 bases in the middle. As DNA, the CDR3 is TGTGCCAGTGGGGGGGTGATAGGCACTGAAGCTTTCTTT. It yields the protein CASGGVIGTEAFF.

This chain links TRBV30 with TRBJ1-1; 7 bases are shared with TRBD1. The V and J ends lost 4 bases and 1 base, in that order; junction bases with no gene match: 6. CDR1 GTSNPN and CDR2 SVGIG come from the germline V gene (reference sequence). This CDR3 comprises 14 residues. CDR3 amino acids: CAWNPGQRNTEAFF. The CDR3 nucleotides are TGTGCCTGGAACCCGGGACAGCGGAACACTGAAGCTTTCTTT.

In nucleotides, the CDR3 is TGTGCCAGCAGCCGCGGGACTAGCGGGGGGGCGAGCACAGATACGCAGTATTTT. Protein: CASSRGTSGGASTDTQYF. V gene TRBV7-3 combines with J gene TRBJ2-3; 16 bases are a match to TRBD2. From germline, CDR1 is SGHTA and CDR2 FQGTGA. Trimming took 5 bases from V and 0 from J; bases not matched to a gene: 5. The CDR3 consists of 18 residues.

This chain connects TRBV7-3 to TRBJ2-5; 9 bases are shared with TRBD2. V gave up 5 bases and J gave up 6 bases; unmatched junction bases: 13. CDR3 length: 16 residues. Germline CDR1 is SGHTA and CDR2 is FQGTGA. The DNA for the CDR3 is TGTGCCAGCAGCGAGGGCGGTAGCGGGAGTCTAAAGACCCAGTACTTC. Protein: CASSEGGSGSLKTQYF.

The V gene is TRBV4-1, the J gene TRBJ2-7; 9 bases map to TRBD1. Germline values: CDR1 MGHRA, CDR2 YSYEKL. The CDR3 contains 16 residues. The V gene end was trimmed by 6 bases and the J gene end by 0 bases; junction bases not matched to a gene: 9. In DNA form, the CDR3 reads TGCGCCAGCAGGCCCGATACAGGGGGCTTCTCCTACGAGCAGTACTTC. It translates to CASRPDTGGFSYEQYF.

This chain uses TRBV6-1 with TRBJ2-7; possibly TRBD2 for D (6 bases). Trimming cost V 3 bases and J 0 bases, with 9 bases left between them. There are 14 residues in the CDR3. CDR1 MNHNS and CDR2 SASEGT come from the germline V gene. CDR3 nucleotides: TGTGCCAGCAGTGACGGGGGTAGCTCCTACGAGCAGTACTTC. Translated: CASSDGGSSYEQYF.

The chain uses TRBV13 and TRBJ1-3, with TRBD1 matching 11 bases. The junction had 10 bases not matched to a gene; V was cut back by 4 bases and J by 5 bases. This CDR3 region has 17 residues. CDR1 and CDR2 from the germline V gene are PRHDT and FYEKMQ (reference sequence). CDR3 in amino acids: CASSWRARTGGRNTIYF. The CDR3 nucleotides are TGTGCCAGCAGCTGGAGGGCACGGACAGGGGGCAGAAACACCATATATTTT.

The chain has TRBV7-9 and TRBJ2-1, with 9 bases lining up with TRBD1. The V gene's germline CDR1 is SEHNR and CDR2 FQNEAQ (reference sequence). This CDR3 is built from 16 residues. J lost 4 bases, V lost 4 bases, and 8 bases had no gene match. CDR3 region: CASSSDRGKQYNEQFF. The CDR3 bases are TGTGCCAGCAGCTCGGACAGGGGCAAACAGTACAATGAGCAGTTCTTC.

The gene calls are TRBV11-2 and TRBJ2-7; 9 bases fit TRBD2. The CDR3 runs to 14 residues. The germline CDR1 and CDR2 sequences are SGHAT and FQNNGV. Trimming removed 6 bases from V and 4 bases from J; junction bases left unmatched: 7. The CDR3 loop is CASRGSGGSYEQYF. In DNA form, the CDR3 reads TGTGCCAGCAGGGGGAGCGGGGGGTCTTACGAGCAGTACTTC.

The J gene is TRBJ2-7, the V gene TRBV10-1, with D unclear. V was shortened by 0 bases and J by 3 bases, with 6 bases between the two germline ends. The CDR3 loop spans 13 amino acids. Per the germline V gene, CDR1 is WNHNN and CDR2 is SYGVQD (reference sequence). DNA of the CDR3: TGCGCCAGCAGTGAGTCGCTTTACTACGAGCAGTACTTC. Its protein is CASSESLYYEQYF.

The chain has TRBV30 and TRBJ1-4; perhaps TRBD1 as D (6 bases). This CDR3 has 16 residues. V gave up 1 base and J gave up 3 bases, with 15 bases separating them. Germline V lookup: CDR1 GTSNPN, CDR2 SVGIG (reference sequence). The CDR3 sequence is CAWSAPWGAPNEKLFF. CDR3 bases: TGTGCCTGGAGTGCCCCTTGGGGGGCCCCTAATGAAAAACTGTTTTTT.

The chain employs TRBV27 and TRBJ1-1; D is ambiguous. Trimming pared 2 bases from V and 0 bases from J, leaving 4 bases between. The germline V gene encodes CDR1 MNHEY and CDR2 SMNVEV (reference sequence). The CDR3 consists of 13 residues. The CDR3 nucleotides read TGTGCCAGCAGTTTACAAGTGAACACTGAAGCTTTCTTT. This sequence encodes CASSLQVNTEAFF.

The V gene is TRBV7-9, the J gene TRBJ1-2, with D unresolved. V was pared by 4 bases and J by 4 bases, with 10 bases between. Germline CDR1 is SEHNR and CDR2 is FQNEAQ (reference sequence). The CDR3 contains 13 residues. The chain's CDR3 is CASSSSGPYGYTF. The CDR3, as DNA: TGTGCCAGCAGCTCCTCCGGACCCTATGGCTACACCTTC.